This T cell receptor beta chain originates from a study of cytomegalovirus exposure and HLA in healthy donors. The wider study: Among the approximately 400 genotyped donors, around 81% were placed in the Caucasian-associated ancestry cluster.

Study-wide results and caveats: Clonal expansion was found to be greater in HLA-associated TCR beta chains than in equally common others in a later analysis.

The PCR was carried out with 60 Vbeta primers and 13 Jbeta primers. The table came from immunoSEQ multiplex PCR; TCRdb's copy has only in-frame clones and leaves some out. The table records about 89,000 clones, about 85% of them present only once. Details on this clone: Its antigen is unidentified.

There are 14 residues in the CDR3. CDR1 and CDR2 (germline): KGHSH, LQKENI. V shed 6 bases, J shed 4 bases, and the junction held 8 bases outside the gene matches. The sample consisted of PBMCs. The chain joins TRBV18 to TRBJ1-2, with TRBD1 matching over 7 bases. The TCR originated in a man in his forties or fifties in good health and CMV-seropositive. The CDR3 loop reads CASSHGAGGYGYTF. DNA for the CDR3: TGTGCCAGCTCCCACGGGGCAGGGGGCTATGGCTACACCTTC.